This TCR beta chain was observed in a study of T cell changes during pregnancy in multiple sclerosis. TCRdb's table, derived via immunoSEQ multiplex PCR, lists solely in-frame clones and lacks some. The table records roughly 24,000 clones, around 87% of them present only once. J gave up 1 base and V 4 bases, and 5 bases lay outside the gene matches. The CDR3 is 15 residues long. Looked up from germline, CDR1 is SGHAT and CDR2 is FQNNGV. V gene TRBV11-2 combines with J gene TRBJ2-7; 9 nucleotides align to TRBD2. The sample was CD4+ T cells from peripheral blood mononuclear cells, taken in the second trimester of pregnancy. This TCR was recovered from a female donor in good health, enrolled as a control in a pregnancy study. The CDR3 protein is CASSYSSGASYEQYF. The CDR3 nucleotides read TGTGCCAGCAGCTACTCTAGCGGGGCGTCCTACGAGCAGTACTTC.